This T cell receptor (beta chain) comes out of a study of cytomegalovirus exposure and HLA in healthy donors. The germline gives CDR1 LNHDA, CDR2 SQIVND (reference sequence). V shed 7 bases and J 4 bases; nucleotides not matched to a gene: 6. This CDR3 has 13 amino acids. Findings and caveats of the study: In vitro data verified a few CMV-associated chains as specific for CMV antigens.

PCR employed 60 Vbeta and 13 Jbeta primers. The assay was immunoSEQ multiplex PCR, and TCRdb's table has in-frame clones only and misses some. Of some 190,000 clones in the sample, 75% to 90% were seen once. Worth noting for this clone: Its antigen is still unknown.

This TCR was sampled from a man younger than 40 in good health and CMV-seronegative. The V gene is TRBV19, the J gene TRBJ1-2; 7 nucleotides agree with TRBD1. Sequencing was done on a sample of PBMCs. As DNA, the CDR3 is TGTGCCAGTATGGAGACAGGGATCTATGGCTACACCTTC. It yields the protein CASMETGIYGYTF.